Presented here are 3 T cell receptor beta chains from one specimen sequenced in a study of T cells in localized non-small cell lung cancer. Only in-frame clones appear in the TCRdb table, and some are missing; sequencing was by immunoSEQ multiplex PCR. Of 35,000 to 45,000 clones listed, around 90% are singletons. The source was peripheral blood, collected before any cancer treatment. All receptors come from a female donor at least 60 years old with stage I lung adenocarcinoma.

This chain joins TRBV27 and TRBJ1-5; 8 bases fit TRBD1. Per the germline V gene, CDR1 is MNHEY and CDR2 is SMNVEV (reference sequence). J lost 5 bases, V lost 3 bases, and 6 bases had no gene match. The CDR3 is 15 residues long. The CDR3 loop is CASSFGQGLHQPQHF. DNA of the CDR3: TGTGCCAGCAGTTTTGGACAGGGACTACATCAGCCCCAGCATTTT.

This clone appeared once. J is TRBJ1-3 and V is TRBV28, with a weak D call TRBD1 (5 bases). V lost 7 bases to trimming and J lost 4 bases, with 23 bases between them. Germline values: CDR1 MDHEN, CDR2 SYDVKM. The CDR3 totals 17 residues. DNA for the CDR3: TGTGCCAGCACCTGGCAGGGCGGGATTTTGGGAGGAAACACCATATATTTT. Protein: CASTWQGGILGGNTIYF.

The rearrangement links TRBV2 to TRBJ1-1, with D perhaps matching TRBD1 (6 bases). CDR1 and CDR2 from the germline V gene are SNHLY and FYNNEI. V was clipped by 5 bases and J by 1 base, with 11 bases between them. This CDR3 contains 14 residues. CDR3 sequence reads: CASSYQGTNTEAFF. The CDR3, as DNA: TGTGCCAGCAGTTACCAGGGGACGAACACTGAAGCTTTCTTT.